This T cell receptor beta chain was sequenced during a study of cytomegalovirus exposure and HLA in healthy donors. Samples came from healthy bone marrow donors. The V end was cut by 1 base, the J end by 4 bases, with 14 bases between. This CDR3 has 15 amino acids. Germline CDR1 and CDR2: LNHDA and SQIVND (reference sequence). The PCR employed 60 Vbeta primers together with 13 Jbeta primers. Sequencing used immunoSEQ multiplex PCR; TCRdb keeps in-frame clones, though not all of them. The sample has 200,000 or so clones, about 83% seen once; the top ten hold around 5.9%. This clone was detected only once. Its antigen is not identified. Whole-study results and caveats: In a later analysis, around 18,000 TCR beta sequences were associated with HLA alleles at 0.05 false discovery rate.

The sequencing input was PBMCs. This receptor was taken from a woman aged 25 to 39 in good health and CMV-seropositive. The V and J genes are TRBV19 and TRBJ2-7; D uncertain. DNA for the CDR3: TGTGCCAGTAGTATAGCGTTTGAACAAATTTACGAGCAGTACTTC. It encodes CASSIAFEQIYEQYF.